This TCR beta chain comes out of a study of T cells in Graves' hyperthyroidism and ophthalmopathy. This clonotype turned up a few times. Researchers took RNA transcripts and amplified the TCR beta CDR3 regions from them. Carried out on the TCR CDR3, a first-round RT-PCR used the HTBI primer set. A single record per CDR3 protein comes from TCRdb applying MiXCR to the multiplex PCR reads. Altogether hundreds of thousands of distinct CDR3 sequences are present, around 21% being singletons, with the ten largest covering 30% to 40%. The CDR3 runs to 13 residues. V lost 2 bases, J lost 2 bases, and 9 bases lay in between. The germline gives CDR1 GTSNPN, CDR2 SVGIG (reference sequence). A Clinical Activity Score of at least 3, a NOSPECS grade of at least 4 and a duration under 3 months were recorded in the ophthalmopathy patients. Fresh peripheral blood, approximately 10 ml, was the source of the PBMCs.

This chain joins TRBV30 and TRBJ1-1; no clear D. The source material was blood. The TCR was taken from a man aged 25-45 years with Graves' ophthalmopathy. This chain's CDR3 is CAWSSPGNTEAFF. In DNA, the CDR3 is TGTGCCTGGAGTTCTCCAGGAAACACTGAAGCTTTCTTT.